The entry below gives a single T cell receptor beta chain sequence along with its context. This receptor's antigen is unknown. Base quality data are lacking; no much larger clone is found one base away. The donors were roughly 40 Caucasian individuals from Russia, aged roughly 6 to 100 years, who were systemically healthy. Each donor gave around 9.8 milliliters of peripheral blood, collected into EDTA-treated Vacutainer tubes. Ficoll-Paque density-gradient centrifugation was used to isolate PBMCs, with at least 6.5 million per sample. Trizol reagent was used to extract total RNA from PBMCs, with at least 6 micrograms per sample. For every donor, flow cytometry on a PBMC aliquot measured the percentage of naive CD45RAhigh/CD27high T cells. These data originate in a study of blood T cells in healthy people across ages (dated by TCRdb to about 2015). Looking at the study overall: Template switching captured roughly one uniquely barcoded TCR beta cDNA molecule per two T cells in model experiments. Using deep sequencing normalized with unique cDNA molecular identifiers, the study measured how TCR beta repertoire diversity changes with age. Four age groups were formed from the donors: young (average approximately 15 years), middle-aged (more than 35), aged (around 62) and long-lived (82). To avoid experimental bias, donors of different ages were spread randomly across the sequencing lanes. Using the same blood draw, the study looked at two additional independent replicas of 1 million unique cDNA reads for two donors, one aged 18 to 29 and the other aged 80 or older. Study-level results and caveats: The percentage of naive T cells measured by flow cytometry correlated strongly with observed TCR beta diversity. Total diversity estimates from one million sequenced T cells were considered lower bounds and underestimates. Conclusive comparison of naive and antigen-experienced compartments was prevented by the profiling of bulk unsorted PBMCs. Compared with the aged group, the long-lived group had more naive CD4+ T cells, fewer expanded clones and increased TCR diversity, a pattern suggesting age selection. Observed TCR beta diversity per million T cells fell roughly linearly with age, and a significant reduction was already apparent by age approximately 41. Because donor CMV infection status was unknown, age-related changes in expanded clonotypes were potentially confounded.

The CDR3 contains 14 residues, cysteine and phenylalanine counted. The DNA shown is the 42-base CDR3, in frame from base 1. Germline trimming: 9 bases from V, 5 bases from J; junction bases outside gene matches: 9. Library preparation was by 5' RACE. Instrument used: Illumina HiSeq 2500. A second PCR of about 7 to 12 cycles was run with a J-beta primer mix and a sample-barcoded 5' primer. A template-switch 5' adaptor carrying 12 random nucleotides introduced a unique molecular identifier onto each TCR beta cDNA molecule. At least 2.5 million CDR3-containing paired-end reads were obtained from each sample. First-strand cDNA synthesis was performed from all RNA using the Mint cDNA synthesis kit, with priming by a TRBC-specific oligonucleotide. After uracil-DNA glycosylase treatment, a first 18-cycle PCR used universal primers M1SS and BC2_uni_R on all cDNA. As for the authors' bioinformatics: Normalization of each sample was performed by random selection of 1 million high-quality reads, each carrying a distinct molecular identifier. Reads with shared molecular identifiers were discarded instead of being binned into consensus sequences. MiTCR, set to a Q25 quality threshold and the strictest error-elimination algorithm, was used for CDR3 identification, clonotype clustering and error correction. Lower-bound total TCR beta diversity was estimated with a nonparametric unseen species model using Euler transformation. TCRdb trimmed the raw reads at Q25, called clones with MiXCR and kept productive beta chains. Rows merge per CDR3 protein into single entries with the most common DNA and genes. The V and J calls and clone size come from TCRdb's table, not from the authors' own analysis. The sample table records approximately 1.5 million distinct CDR3 sequences; under 55% of these occur just once. The ten biggest clones cover approximately 4% of the sample.

The sequence links TRBV12-3 or TRBV12-4 to TRBJ1-4; TRBD1 fits 7 bases in the junction. Sequencing input: blood. This clonotype was sampled from a woman between 18 and 29 years old in good health. The DNA is TGTGCCAGAAGCGAGGGGGCGCGAAATGAAAAACTGTTTTTT. It codes for CARSEGARNEKLFF.